Listed below are T cell receptor beta chains from one sample, sequenced in a study of cytomegalovirus exposure and HLA in healthy donors. Sequencing was performed with immunoSEQ multiplex PCR; in TCRdb, only in-frame clones are kept and a portion is missing. This sample has under 200,000 clones, with about 90% found just once. The sequenced sample was PBMCs. The receptors come from a young man in good health and CMV-seropositive. Both conserved end residues are part of each CDR3. The D gene is left open where the match is weak. The size of a clone is reported for some rows only, either as once, few or many, or as a class for expanded clones.

>TRBD2|once|TRBJ2-4|TRBV7-2
CASSLWGGATGIQYF
TGTGCCAGCAGCTTATGGGGAGGGGCGACGGGGATTCAGTACTTC
>TRBD1|-|TRBJ2-1|TRBV9
CASSPWTGGSEQFF
TGTGCCAGCAGCCCCTGGACAGGGGGCAGTGAGCAGTTCTTC
>TRBD1|-|TRBJ1-2|TRBV10-3
CALRTGLNYGYTF
TGTGCCCTACGGACAGGCCTTAACTATGGCTACACCTTC
>TRBD2|once|TRBJ2-1|TRBV4-1
CASSQGLAGYNEQFF
TGCGCCAGCAGCCAAGGACTAGCGGGATACAATGAGCAGTTCTTC
>TRBD2|-|TRBJ2-1|TRBV19
CASSIVMSSGRPSYNEQFF
TGTGCCAGTAGTATTGTTATGTCTAGCGGGAGGCCCTCCTACAATGAGCAGTTCTTC
>TRBD2|-|TRBJ2-3|TRBV10-3
CAISESTSGMVDTQYF
TGTGCCATCAGTGAGTCAACTAGCGGGATGGTAGATACGCAGTATTTT
>TRBD2|-|TRBJ2-1|TRBV27
CASSSGTSGYNEQFF
TGTGCCAGCAGTTCCGGGACTAGCGGCTACAATGAGCAGTTCTTC
>TRBD2|-|TRBJ2-1|TRBV5-6
CASSSSSGSPNEQFF
TGTGCCAGCAGCTCCTCTAGCGGGAGTCCGAATGAGCAGTTCTTC
>-|-|TRBJ2-7|TRBV15
CATSRDLPYEQYF
TGTGCCACCAGCAGAGATCTCCCTTACGAGCAGTACTTC
>TRBD1|few|TRBJ2-1|TRBV7-3
CASSSGTGVVNEQFF
TGTGCCAGCAGCTCCGGGACAGGGGTTGTCAATGAGCAGTTCTTC
>-|-|TRBJ1-1|TRBV6-5
CASSQQQVPSTEAFF
TGTGCCAGCAGCCAACAACAGGTTCCGAGCACTGAAGCTTTCTTT
>TRBD2|-|TRBJ2-4|TRBV4-2
CASSQDGGVNIQYF
TGTGCCAGCAGCCAAGATGGGGGGGTAAACATTCAGTACTTC
>-|few|TRBJ1-1|TRBV4-1
CASSQARFLSEAFF
TGCGCCAGCAGCCAAGCTCGGTTCCTGAGTGAAGCTTTCTTT
>-|few|TRBJ2-5|TRBV7-3
CASSLISGETQYF
TGTGCCAGCAGCTTAATCAGCGGAGAGACCCAGTACTTC
>TRBD2|once|TRBJ2-1|TRBV4-1
CASSQYSGRPQDEQFF
TGCGCCAGCAGCCAATATAGCGGGAGGCCCCAGGATGAGCAGTTCTTC
>-|-|TRBJ1-2|TRBV10-3
CAIGTTSSYGYTF
TGTGCCATTGGGACAACCTCTTCTTATGGCTACACCTTC
>TRBD1|-|TRBJ2-1|TRBV29-1
CSVSGGTYNEQFF
TGCAGCGTTTCAGGGGGCACCTACAATGAGCAGTTCTTC
>-|-|TRBJ2-2|TRBV11-3
CASSLGGGPDTGELFF
TGTGCCAGCAGCTTAGGGGGGGGGCCGGACACCGGGGAGCTGTTTTTT
>-|-|TRBJ2-3|TRBV2
CASTREYTQYF
TGTGCCAGCACAAGGGAGTATACGCAGTATTTT
>-|-|TRBJ2-2|TRBV18
CASSPGRLENTGELFF
TGTGCCAGCTCACCAGGCCGACTGGAGAACACCGGGGAGCTGTTTTTT
>TRBD2|-|TRBJ2-1|TRBV28
CASKGLAGGNEQFF
TGTGCCAGCAAAGGACTAGCGGGAGGTAATGAGCAGTTCTTC
>TRBD1|-|TRBJ2-7|TRBV28
CASSSSQGARFEQYF
TGTGCCAGCAGTTCCTCCCAGGGGGCGCGGTTCGAGCAGTACTTC
>-|-|TRBJ1-2|TRBV30
CARQQGLNYGYTF
TGTGCCAGACAGCAAGGATTGAACTATGGCTACACCTTC
>TRBD2|few|TRBJ2-5|TRBV2
CASRIGEREVMNF
TGTGCCAGCAGGATTGGCGAGCGGGAGGTCATGAACTTC
>-|-|TRBJ2-7|TRBV2
CASSEYDTTYEQYF
TGTGCCAGCAGTGAATATGACACGACGTACGAGCAGTACTTC
>TRBD1|-|TRBJ2-2|TRBV4-1
CASSQPTTGGKNTGELFF
TGCGCCAGCAGCCAACCAACGACAGGGGGGAAGAACACCGGGGAGCTGTTTTTT
>TRBD1|-|TRBJ2-5|TRBV7-9
CASRQGARETQYF
TGTGCCAGCAGACAGGGGGCGCGGGAGACCCAGTACTTC
>TRBD2|-|TRBJ2-7|TRBV13
CASSLYPSSGRDHEQYF
TGTGCCAGCAGCTTATACCCATCTAGCGGGAGGGACCACGAGCAGTACTTC
>TRBD2|-|TRBJ2-7|TRBV15
CATSRDLTSDEQYF
TGTGCCACCAGCAGAGATCTTACTAGCGACGAGCAGTACTTC
>TRBD1|-|TRBJ2-7|TRBV5-8
CASSLAGTGGNEQYF
TGTGCCAGCAGCCTAGCCGGGACAGGGGGTAACGAGCAGTACTTC
>TRBD1|-|TRBJ2-5|TRBV29-1
CSVLNRGETQYF
TGCAGCGTTCTAAACAGGGGAGAGACCCAGTACTTC
>-|few|TRBJ1-2|TRBV19
CASSMELGYTF
TGTGCCAGTAGTATGGAGCTTGGCTACACCTTC
>-|once|TRBJ2-3|TRBV5-1
CASRRFEVTDTQYF
TGCGCCAGCAGGAGATTTGAGGTGACAGATACGCAGTATTTT
>TRBD1|once|TRBJ1-1|TRBV29-1
CSVGEQGAYTEAFF
TGCAGCGTTGGAGAACAGGGGGCCTACACTGAAGCTTTCTTT
>-|-|TRBJ1-1|TRBV10-3
CAIAGNTEAFF
TGTGCCATCGCGGGGAATACTGAAGCTTTCTTT
>-|-|TRBJ1-4|TRBV29-1
CSVDLGATNEKLFF
TGCAGCGTTGATCTAGGAGCAACTAATGAAAAACTGTTTTTT
>TRBD1|-|TRBJ2-1|TRBV2
CASSPDRTSYNEQFF
TGTGCCAGCAGTCCGGACAGGACATCCTACAATGAGCAGTTCTTC